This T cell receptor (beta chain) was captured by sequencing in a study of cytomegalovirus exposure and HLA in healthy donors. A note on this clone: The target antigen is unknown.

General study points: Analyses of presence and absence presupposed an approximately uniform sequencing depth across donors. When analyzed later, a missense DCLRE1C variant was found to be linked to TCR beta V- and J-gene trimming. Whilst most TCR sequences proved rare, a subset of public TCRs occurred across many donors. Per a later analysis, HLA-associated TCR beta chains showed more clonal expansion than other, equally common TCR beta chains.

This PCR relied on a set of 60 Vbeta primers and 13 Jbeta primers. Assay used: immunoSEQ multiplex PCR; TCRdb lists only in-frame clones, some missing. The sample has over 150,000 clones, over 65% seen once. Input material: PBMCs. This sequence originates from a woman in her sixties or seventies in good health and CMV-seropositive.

This CDR3 is CASSLDRVTGYQETQYF. The CDR3 nucleotides are TGTGCCAGCAGCTTGGATCGCGTGACAGGGTACCAAGAGACCCAGTACTTC. The gene calls are TRBV5-4 and TRBJ2-5; 7 bases fit TRBD1. The V and J ends lost 0 bases and 0 bases, in that order; junction bases with no gene match: 8. The germline V gene encodes CDR1 SGHNT and CDR2 YYREEE (reference sequence). This CDR3 has 17 amino acids. Drawing the rest from reference TRBV5-4 and TRBJ2-5, the complete variable domain is ETGVTQSPTHLIKTRGQQVTLRCSSQSGHNTVSWYQQALGQGPQFIFQYYREEENGRGNFPPRFSGLQFPNYSSELNVNALELDDSALYLCASSLDRVTGYQETQYFGPGTRLLVL.